This T cell receptor (beta chain) comes out of a study of identical twins. TCRdb re-derived calls from the 5' RACE reads in MiXCR, one entry per CDR3 protein. The profile covers under 350,000 distinct CDR3 sequences, with roughly 9% appearing a single time and roughly 7% taken by the ten largest. This clonotype was counted only a few times. Its antigen is undetermined. CDR3 length: 15 amino acids. Trimming shortened V by 0 bases and J by 1 base, and 12 bases separated the two germline ends. Germline CDR1 is DFQATT and CDR2 is SNEGSKA (reference sequence). Findings of the study overall: For out-of-frame beta sequences, excess twin sharing was weaker.

These data are also associated with another study on yellow fever vaccine responses in identical twins. As that study records: Vaccine-induced T cell responses in twins were reportedly observed to appear partly convergent, partly personalized.

This chain connects TRBV20-1 to TRBJ1-1, with TRBD1 as a possible D gene (5 bases). The sequenced material came from CD8+ T cells sorted from blood. The sequence came from a woman younger than 30 in good health. Written as DNA, the CDR3 is TGCAGTGCTAGAGATTCAGGACAACCGAACACTGAAGCTTTCTTT. This translates into CSARDSGQPNTEAFF.